These 8 T cell receptor beta chains were sequenced from one sample in a study of T cell responses to AZD1222 COVID-19 vaccine. Sequenced by immunoSEQ multiplex PCR; TCRdb stores in-frame clones only, minus some. The sample shows under 200,000 clones, under 95% of them seen only once. This material consisted of peripheral blood, taken 28 days after the second AZD1222 dose. Receptors were obtained from an adult who received the AZD1222 COVID-19 vaccine.

The rearrangement links TRBV6-5 to TRBJ2-5, with D possibly TRBD2 on 6 matching bases. The CDR3 has 14 residues. Germline assignment: CDR1 MNHEY and CDR2 SVGAGI. The V and J ends lost 0 bases and 5 bases respectively, with 10 bases between them. The CDR3 protein is CASSYSGGYETQYF. In DNA, the CDR3 is TGTGCCAGCAGTTACTCGGGAGGATATGAGACCCAGTACTTC.

This clone has a handful of counts. The chain employs TRBV10-1 and TRBJ2-7, with D maybe TRBD2 (6 bases). Germline CDR1 and CDR2: WNHNN and SYGVQD (reference sequence). V lost 8 bases and J 2 bases, leaving 19 bases between the germline ends. This CDR3 region has 15 residues. The CDR3 loop reads CASRDWDSPAYEQYF. The CDR3 coding sequence is TGCGCCAGCCGGGATTGGGACTCCCCCGCCTACGAGCAGTACTTC.

This clone was seen once. The V gene is TRBV24-1, the J gene TRBJ2-3; maybe TRBD1 (6 bases). Germline loops: CDR1 KGHDR, CDR2 SFDVKD. V dropped 7 bases and J dropped 5 bases, with 9 bases sitting between them. The CDR3 loop spans 12 amino acids. CDR3: CATRGAEDTQYF. CDR3 in DNA: TGTGCCACCAGGGGGGCCGAAGATACGCAGTATTTT.

This chain links TRBV12-5 with TRBJ1-1, with a possible D match to TRBD1 (5 bases). The V and J ends lost 1 base and 1 base respectively, with 16 bases between them. The CDR3 runs 17 residues. Germline V lookup: CDR1 LGHNT, CDR2 FRNRAP. The CDR3 here is CASGLAARTDKNTEAFF. In DNA form, the CDR3 reads TGTGCTAGTGGTTTGGCCGCCCGGACGGACAAGAACACTGAAGCTTTCTTT.

This chain uses TRBV19 with TRBJ1-1; D is unclear. Looked up from germline, CDR1 is LNHDA and CDR2 is SQIVND (reference sequence). This CDR3 region has 11 residues. DNA of the CDR3: TGTCTTGGACGTCTGAACACTGAAGCTTTCTTT. Translating it yields CLGRLNTEAFF.

This chain's CDR3 is CAWVTGSYNSPLHF. The CDR3 bases are TGTGCCTGGGTGACAGGATCCTATAATTCACCCCTCCACTTT. The J gene is TRBJ1-6, the V gene TRBV30, with a tentative D call TRBD1 (6 bases). In germline, CDR1 is GTSNPN, CDR2 SVGIG (reference sequence). The CDR3 extends over 14 amino acids. The V and J ends lost 5 bases and 1 base respectively, with 9 bases between them.

The chain couples TRBV20-1 to TRBJ1-1; D gene uncertain. Per the germline V gene, CDR1 is DFQATT and CDR2 is SNEGSKA (reference sequence). The V and J ends lost 6 bases and 4 bases respectively, with 9 bases between them. CDR3 length: 11 amino acids. The CDR3 DNA follows: TGCAGTGCGGCGGGGAGCACTGAAGCTTTCTTT. The encoded protein is CSAAGSTEAFF.

This rearrangement joins TRBV3-1 (or the pseudogene TRBV3-2) to TRBJ1-5; the D gene is possibly TRBD1 (5 bases). Germline V lookup: CDR1 LGHDT, CDR2 YNNKEL (reference sequence). The CDR3 is made up of 15 amino acids. The ends were cut back, 4 bases at V and 0 bases at J, with 10 bases in the middle. The chain's CDR3 is CASSRPQDSNQPQHF. The CDR3 DNA sequence: TGTGCCAGCAGCCGACCACAGGATAGCAATCAGCCCCAGCATTTT.